Described below is a single T cell receptor (beta chain) sequence and its context. Germline CDR1 is SEHNR and CDR2 is FQNEAQ (reference sequence). The CDR3 totals 12 residues. Deletions cut 4 bases from V and 6 bases from J, with 10 bases between. Most tumor samples had about 4.8 ug input DNA in two replicates. The assay was immunoSEQ multiplex PCR, and TCRdb's table has in-frame clones only and misses some. The sample holds a few thousand clones; just under 60% are singletons and the top ten take 15% to 20%. Time point of the sample: after neoadjuvant nivolumab, at surgical resection. Patients had newly diagnosed, untreated stage II-IVA oral cavity squamous cell carcinoma. This sample was taken from a study of neoadjuvant anti-PD-1 for oral cavity cancer.

This chain links TRBV7-9 with TRBJ2-7, with D perhaps TRBD1 (6 bases). The sequences come from tumor tissue, collected after nivolumab (anti-PD-1) treatment. This sequence originates from a person aged 40 to 85 with oral cavity squamous cell carcinoma. The chain's CDR3 is CASSYRELEQYF. The CDR3 bases are TGTGCCAGCAGCTACAGGGAACTCGAGCAGTACTTC.